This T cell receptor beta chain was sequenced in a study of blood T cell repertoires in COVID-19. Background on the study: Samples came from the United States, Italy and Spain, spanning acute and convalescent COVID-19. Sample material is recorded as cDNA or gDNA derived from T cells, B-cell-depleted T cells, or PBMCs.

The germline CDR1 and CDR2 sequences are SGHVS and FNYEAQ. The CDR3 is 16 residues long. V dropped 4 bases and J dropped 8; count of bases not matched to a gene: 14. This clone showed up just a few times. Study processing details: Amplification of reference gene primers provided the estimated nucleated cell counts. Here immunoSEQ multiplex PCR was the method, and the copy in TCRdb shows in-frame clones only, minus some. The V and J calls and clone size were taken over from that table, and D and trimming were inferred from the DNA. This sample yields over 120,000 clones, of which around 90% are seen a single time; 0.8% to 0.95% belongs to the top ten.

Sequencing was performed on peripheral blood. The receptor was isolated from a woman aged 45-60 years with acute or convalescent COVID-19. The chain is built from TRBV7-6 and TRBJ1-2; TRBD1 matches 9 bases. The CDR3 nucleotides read TGTGCCAGCAGCTCCCTCGGACAGGGGCCATCGACCGGCTACACCTTC. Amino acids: CASSSLGQGPSTGYTF.